These T cell receptor beta chains were read from a single sample in a study of cytomegalovirus exposure and HLA in healthy donors. Only in-frame clones appear in the TCRdb table, and some are missing; sequencing was by immunoSEQ multiplex PCR. The listing records about 160,000 clones. Sequenced input: PBMCs. The receptors shown here come from a man aged 30 to 39 in good health and CMV-seronegative. Each CDR3 is given with its conserved first and last residue. The D gene is left open where the match is weak.

CASSWKPGQGFNEQFF TGTGCCAGCAGCTGGAAGCCGGGACAGGGATTCAATGAGCAGTTCTTC TRBJ2-1 TRBV7-2 TRBD1
CASSLRDRGHEQYF TGCGCCAGCAGCCTCCGGGACAGGGGCCACGAGCAGTACTTC TRBJ2-7 TRBV4-3 TRBD1
CASSPPGSSGNTIYF TGTGCCAGCAGCCCCCCTGGGAGCTCTGGAAACACCATATATTTT TRBJ1-3 TRBV7-6 NA
CASSLDTPRGIWTEAFF TGTGCCAGCAGCTTAGATACCCCCAGGGGGATTTGGACTGAAGCTTTCTTT TRBJ1-1 TRBV11-2 TRBD1
CASSLTRGTDTQYF TGCGCCAGCAGCTTGACTCGAGGAACAGATACGCAGTATTTT TRBJ2-3 TRBV5-1 NA
CASSLGRDRELFF TGTGCCAGCAGCTTGGGCCGGGACAGGGAACTGTTTTTT TRBJ1-4 TRBV5-6 TRBD1
CSVENQGLYTEAFF TGCAGCGTTGAAAATCAGGGGTTGTACACTGAAGCTTTCTTT TRBJ1-1 TRBV29-1 NA
CASTGGGRGTDTQYF TGTGCCAGCACTGGCGGCGGCAGGGGCACAGATACGCAGTATTTT TRBJ2-3 TRBV6-5 NA
CASSLRGWDGYTF TGTGCCAGCAGTTTACGGGGGTGGGATGGCTACACCTTC TRBJ1-2 TRBV27 NA
CASSPRLAGDKNIQYF TGTGCCAGCTCACCAAGGTTAGCGGGGGACAAAAACATTCAGTACTTC TRBJ2-4 TRBV18 TRBD2
CASSRPGLAVNTGELFF TGTGCCAGCAGCCGACCGGGACTAGCGGTAAACACCGGGGAGCTGTTTTTT TRBJ2-2 TRBV5-4 TRBD2
CASSHSGGNEQFF TGTGCCAGCAGCCATAGCGGAGGTAATGAGCAGTTCTTC TRBJ2-1 TRBV4-2 NA
CASSPTRGAETQYF TGTGCCAGCTCACCAACCAGGGGCGCAGAGACCCAGTACTTC TRBJ2-5 TRBV18 NA
CASSIDPSPNTGELFF TGTGCCAGTAGTATAGATCCCTCCCCGAACACCGGGGAGCTGTTTTTT TRBJ2-2 TRBV19 NA
CASSLGLSSGRASETQYF TGTGCCAGCAGCTTAGGACTTTCTAGCGGGAGGGCCTCAGAGACCCAGTACTTC TRBJ2-5 TRBV7-8 TRBD2
CASSLSAADTQYF TGTGCCAGCAGCTTGTCTGCGGCAGATACGCAGTATTTT TRBJ2-3 TRBV5-6 NA
CSVTDRRPDGYTF TGCAGCGTTACTGACAGGCGGCCGGATGGCTACACCTTC TRBJ1-2 TRBV29-1 NA
CASSLATSGSTDTQYF TGCGCCAGCAGCTTGGCCACTAGCGGGAGCACAGATACGCAGTATTTT TRBJ2-3 TRBV5-1 TRBD2
CASSQRGRTGTYEQYF TGTGCCAGCAGCCAGCGAGGACGGACAGGGACCTACGAGCAGTACTTC TRBJ2-7 TRBV13 TRBD1
CASSGGEGSQETQYF TGTGCCAGCAGCGGCGGGGAGGGGTCACAAGAGACCCAGTACTTC TRBJ2-5 TRBV5-4 TRBD2